The 6 T cell receptor beta chains below come from one sample, sequenced in a study of technical replicates of blood from several donors. The repertoire was sequenced with immunoSEQ multiplex PCR; TCRdb's copy has only in-frame clones and lacks some. The sample includes about 62,000 clones, about 89% of them seen just once. Material for sequencing was PBMCs. All receptors derive from a human donor in good health. Some clones in this sample may be carry-over from other donors' samples.

V gene TRBV4-2 combines with J gene TRBJ2-7; TRBD2 agrees at 14 bases. The CDR3 consists of 15 residues. The V gene end was trimmed by 4 bases and the J gene end by 4 bases; junction bases not matched to a gene: 3. Germline V lookup: CDR1 LGHNA, CDR2 YNFKEQ. The CDR3 sequence is CASSLGLAGAYEQYF. In DNA form, the CDR3 reads TGTGCCAGCAGCCTGGGACTAGCGGGAGCATACGAGCAGTACTTC.

The chain joins TRBV7-2 to TRBJ1-1; 7 bases fit TRBD1. The V gene's germline CDR1 is SGHTA and CDR2 FQGNSA. This CDR3 has 13 amino acids. V shed 5 bases and J 5 bases; nucleotides not matched to a gene: 5. The CDR3 bases are TGTGCCAGCAGCCCCGACAGGGTAACTGAAGCTTTCTTT. The encoded protein is CASSPDRVTEAFF.

This clone was found once. The rearrangement joins TRBV2 to TRBJ1-1; weak D call: TRBD1 (6 bases). Per the germline V gene, CDR1 is SNHLY and CDR2 is FYNNEI. Trimming left V 6 bases short and J 0 bases short, with 11 bases between. The CDR3 spans 14 residues. The CDR3 loop reads CASRVQGMNTEAFF. The CDR3 region has the DNA TGTGCCAGCAGGGTACAGGGCATGAACACTGAAGCTTTCTTT.

The V call is TRBV5-1, the J call TRBJ2-7, with TRBD2 matching over 13 bases. Germline loops: CDR1 SGHRS, CDR2 YFSETQ. V dropped 4 bases and J dropped 7; count of bases not matched to a gene: 8. This CDR3 is built from 15 residues. CDR3 coding DNA: TGCGCCAGCAGCACCGGGACTAGCGGGGCTCTGGAGCAGTACTTC. Its protein product is CASSTGTSGALEQYF.

Details on this clone: One end of the junction varies from germline; a read error may be responsible. This chain links TRBV5-1 with TRBJ2-1, with TRBD2 matching over 11 bases. This CDR3 region has 16 residues. Germline V gene lookup returns CDR1 SGHRS and CDR2 YFSETQ. The CDR3 sequence is CASSLVAGGPSNEQFF. In nucleotides, the CDR3 is TGCGCCAGCAGTTTGGTAGCGGGGGGGCCTTCAAATGAGCAGTTCTTC. Full variable domain (remainder filled in from reference TRBV5-1 and TRBJ2-1): KAGVTQTPRYLIKTRGQQVTLSCSPISGHRSVSWYQQTPGQGLQFLFEYFSETQRNKGNFPGRFSGRQFSNSRSEMNVSTLELGDSALYLCASSLVAGGPSNEQFFGPGTRLTVL.

The chain recombines TRBV15 with TRBJ2-1, with D maybe TRBD1 (5 bases). V lost 9 bases and J lost 4, with 10 bases in between. Germline V gives CDR1 LNHNV, CDR2 YYDKDF (reference sequence). The CDR3 covers 12 residues. In DNA form, the CDR3 reads TGTGCCACAGGGGCAGCGTACAATGAGCAGTTCTTC. Amino acids: CATGAAYNEQFF.